This T cell receptor (beta chain) was profiled in a study of T cell responses to AZD1222 COVID-19 vaccine. Study outcomes and limitations: Among the donors, most were white British and more were female, and clonal diversity was possibly underestimated. Seropositive AZD1222 recipients at baseline numbered only five to seven.

TCRdb's copy holds only in-frame clones and misses some; the assay was immunoSEQ multiplex PCR. The table has approximately 26,000 clones, 80% to 90% seen once; the top ten hold roughly 2.7%. Germline V CDR1 and CDR2: MNHNY, SVGAGI (reference sequence). CDR3 length: 13 amino acids. The germline V and J ends were trimmed by 9 bases and 2 bases, with 14 bases remaining between them. Worth noting for this clone: Its antigen is not identified.

The TCR originated in an adult who received the AZD1222 COVID-19 vaccine. Specimen: peripheral blood, collected 28 days after the second AZD1222 dose. The chain couples TRBV6-6 to TRBJ2-7; D is tentatively TRBD1 or TRBD2 (5 bases each). The CDR3, as DNA: TGTGCCAGTATAAATGAGGGGACCTACGAGCAGTACTTC. It yields the protein CASINEGTYEQYF.